The 6 T cell receptor beta chains presented below share a single source sample, sequenced in a study of blood T cell repertoires in COVID-19. Only in-frame clones appear in the TCRdb table, and some are missing; sequencing was by immunoSEQ multiplex PCR. In the table there are roughly 260,000 clones, 86% of which are singletons. Sequences were obtained from PBMCs or T cells enriched from blood (not recorded which). Receptors originate from a woman under 30 who had recovered from COVID-19.

As DNA, the CDR3 is TGTGCCAGCAGTGCGGGGTCGGGATTCTACGAGCAGTACTTC. Residues: CASSAGSGFYEQYF. The chain joins TRBV2 to TRBJ2-7; the D gene is possibly TRBD2 (5 bases). The CDR3 consists of 14 residues. Germline-derived CDR1 and CDR2 are SNHLY and FYNNEI. The V end was cut by 4 bases, the J end by 3 bases, with 13 bases between.

The chain couples TRBV5-1 to TRBJ2-1; D is possibly TRBD2 (5 bases). Trimming took off 6 bases at V and 10 bases at J, with 17 bases between the two ends. Germline V gene lookup returns CDR1 SGHRS and CDR2 YFSETQ. This CDR3 has 13 residues. The CDR3 DNA follows: TGCGCCAGCAACACACTAGGGCCTAACGAGCAGTTCTTC. It codes for CASNTLGPNEQFF.

This chain joins TRBV18 and TRBJ1-2; D unclear. Germline V CDR1 and CDR2: KGHSH, LQKENI. The CDR3 covers 13 residues. The germline V and J ends were trimmed by 1 base and 8 bases, with 11 bases remaining between them. Here the CDR3 reads CASSPRTGDGYTF. The CDR3 nucleotides read TGTGCCAGCTCACCACGAACGGGAGACGGCTACACCTTC.

As DNA, the CDR3 is TGTGCCATCAGTGAGTCGACTCGGGAGCGGGGGTTACAAGAGACCCAGTACTTC. It is translated as CAISESTRERGLQETQYF. This chain links TRBV10-3 with TRBJ2-5; 8 bases match TRBD2. Germline V CDR1 and CDR2: ENHRY, SYGVKD. This CDR3 contains 18 residues. Trimming at V came to 0 bases and at J to 2 bases, leaving 11 bases not matched to a gene.

This chain joins TRBV27 and TRBJ1-2, with TRBD1 matching 7 bases. With V trimmed by 6 bases and J by 5 bases, 12 bases remained unmatched. The germline CDR1 and CDR2 sequences are MNHEY and SMNVEV (reference sequence). CDR3 length: 15 amino acids. DNA for the CDR3: TGTGCCAGCAGAGCCAGGGGGAGCAACGTATATGGCTACACCTTC. Encoded protein: CASRARGSNVYGYTF.

The rearrangement joins TRBV5-8 to TRBJ2-6; D is undetermined. CDR1 SGHTS and CDR2 YDEGEE come from the germline V gene. The CDR3 contains 15 residues. V was clipped by 4 bases and J by 0 bases, with 8 bases between them. Written as DNA, the CDR3 is TGTGCCAGCAGCATCACACACTCTGGGGCCAACGTCCTGACTTTC. This sequence encodes CASSITHSGANVLTF.